Shown below are 29 T cell receptor beta chains from a single sample sequenced in a study of OX40 agonist ivuxolimab in advanced cancers. This table comes from immunoSEQ multiplex PCR, and its TCRdb copy is limited to in-frame clones, with some not included. This sample has about 86,000 clones; around 90% occur once, and the top ten carry less than 1.5%. The starting material was CD4+ or CD8+ T cells sorted from blood, obtained in a trial of the OX40 agonist ivuxolimab. Receptors originate from an adult with an advanced solid tumor such as melanoma, head and neck, liver or kidney cancer.

This rearrangement joins TRBV6-4 to TRBJ1-2, with D perhaps TRBD1 (6 bases). Trimming stripped 6 bases from V and 7 bases from J, with 18 bases between. The germline CDR1 and CDR2 sequences are MRHNA and SNTAGT. The CDR3 consists of 14 residues. For the CDR3, the DNA is TGTGCCAGCAGGCCGGGACACGGCAGCTCTGGCTACACCTTC. It is translated as CASRPGHGSSGYTF.

The V gene is TRBV4-1, the J gene TRBJ2-7; D ambiguous. The germline V gene encodes CDR1 MGHRA and CDR2 YSYEKL. Trimming pared 4 bases from V and 3 bases from J, leaving 7 bases between. CDR3 length equals 12 residues. The chain's CDR3 is CASSLLYYEQYF. CDR3 DNA: TGCGCCAGCAGCCTATTGTACTACGAGCAGTACTTC.

For the CDR3, the DNA is TGTGCCAGCACCGTTCCGGGAAGGACTGAAGCTTTCTTT. Translated, it gives CASTVPGRTEAFF. V is TRBV28 and J is TRBJ1-1; D unresolved. The CDR3 spans 13 residues. V was clipped by 7 bases and J by 5 bases, with 14 bases between them. The germline CDR1 and CDR2 sequences are MDHEN and SYDVKM.

This clone was counted once. The V call is TRBV28, the J call TRBJ2-3; D unclear. V gave up 10 bases and J gave up 2 bases, with 13 bases separating them. The CDR3 is made up of 13 amino acids. Germline V gene lookup returns CDR1 MDHEN and CDR2 SYDVKM. Here the CDR3 reads CAICLPSTDTQYF. CDR3 bases: TGTGCCATCTGTCTCCCCTCCACAGATACGCAGTATTTT.

This chain uses TRBV5-4 with TRBJ2-7; 7 nucleotides line up with TRBD1. V lost 1 base and J lost 6; bases outside the gene matches: 4. The CDR3 is made up of 13 amino acids. Germline V lookup: CDR1 SGHNT, CDR2 YYREEE (reference sequence). The CDR3 protein is CASSLLTGIEQYF. CDR3 sequence (DNA): TGTGCCAGCAGCTTGCTGACAGGGATCGAGCAGTACTTC.

The chain uses TRBV29-1 and TRBJ2-7, with unresolved D. This CDR3 has 12 amino acids. The germline V and J ends were trimmed by 4 bases and 1 base, with 8 bases remaining between them. Germline V gene lookup returns CDR1 SQVTM and CDR2 ANQGSEA. The CDR3 DNA sequence: TGCAGCGTTGTTAAGTCGTCCTACGAGCAGTACTTC. Translating it yields CSVVKSSYEQYF.

The sample holds one count of this clone. This chain connects TRBV18 to TRBJ1-2; TRBD1 agrees at 8 bases. The CDR3 consists of 15 residues. CDR1 is KGHSH and CDR2 is LQKENI in the germline V gene. V was pared by 2 bases and J by 4 bases, with 6 bases of the junction left unmatched. DNA of the CDR3: TGTGCCAGCTCACCAACGGGACAGGAGTTCTATGGCTACACCTTC. It specifies CASSPTGQEFYGYTF.

This rearrangement joins TRBV19 to TRBJ2-4; D is ambiguous. Germline lookup yields CDR1 LNHDA and CDR2 SQIVND (reference sequence). The CDR3 consists of 16 residues. Trimming removed 0 bases at V and 4 bases at J, with 13 bases between. For the CDR3, the DNA is TGTGCCAGTAGTATAGAAGCAGAGCCCTCAAAAAACATTCAGTACTTC. The encoded protein is CASSIEAEPSKNIQYF.

This clone was found a few times. The chain joins TRBV30 to TRBJ1-6; TRBD1 aligns across 12 bases. Trimming cost V 3 bases and J 7 bases; bases outside gene matches: 4. In germline, CDR1 is GTSNPN, CDR2 SVGIG (reference sequence). CDR3 length: 15 residues. In DNA, the CDR3 is TGTGCCTGGAGGGGACAGGGGGCCGGGAATTCACCCCTCCACTTT. Its translation: CAWRGQGAGNSPLHF.

The chain couples TRBV7-6 to TRBJ2-5; D ambiguous. Germline CDR1 SGHVS, CDR2 FNYEAQ. The CDR3 runs 12 residues. V was pared by 2 bases and J by 5 bases, with 6 bases between. This CDR3 reads CASSLSRETQYF. For the CDR3, the DNA is TGTGCCAGCAGCTTAAGCAGGGAGACCCAGTACTTC.

Points on this clone: The junction departs from germline at one end; a sequencing error may be responsible. The chain links TRBV27 to TRBJ1-3, with 7 bases aligning to TRBD1. Germline assignment: CDR1 MNHEY and CDR2 SMNVEV (reference sequence). The CDR3 sequence is 17 residues long. CDR3: CASRVHSGQVLGDTIYF. The CDR3 region has the DNA TGTGCCAGCCGGGTCCACTCCGGACAGGTCCTTGGAGACACCATATATTTT.

V usage is TRBV21-1 and J usage is TRBJ2-7; the D segment call TRBD2 is taken from the table without a DNA check. TRBV21-1 is recorded as a pseudogene. The CDR3 extends over 12 amino acids. For the CDR3, the DNA is TGTGCCAGCGTTCATGAGGTCTACGAGCAGTACTTC. Amino acids: CASVHEVYEQYF.

The chain uses TRBV5-5 and TRBJ1-4; 8 positions agree with TRBD1. CDR1 SGHKS and CDR2 YYEKEE come from the germline V gene (reference sequence). The CDR3 is 17 residues long. Trimming removed 4 bases from V and 8 bases from J; junction bases left unmatched: 16. The CDR3 bases are TGTGCCAGCAGCCTGAAGACAGGGGAGGCGTCGAGGGAAAAACTGTTTTTT. Translated: CASSLKTGEASREKLFF.

This clone occurred a few times. V gene TRBV28 combines with J gene TRBJ2-7; 7 nucleotides match TRBD1. The CDR3 length is 16 residues. Germline V CDR1 and CDR2: MDHEN, SYDVKM. V lost 8 bases to trimming and J lost 0 bases; unmatched junction nucleotides: 13. This CDR3 reads CASGWLGGRRSYEQYF. CDR3 in DNA: TGTGCCAGCGGCTGGCTAGGGGGCCGACGCTCCTACGAGCAGTACTTC.

The chain links TRBV6-4 to TRBJ2-1; 9 nucleotides agree with TRBD1. The CDR3 covers 16 residues. Germline V gives CDR1 MRHNA, CDR2 SNTAGT. The V and J ends lost 0 bases and 5 bases, in that order; junction bases with no gene match: 5. Here the CDR3 reads CASSDSGTGYNNEQFF. The CDR3, as DNA: TGTGCCAGCAGTGACTCGGGGACAGGGTACAACAATGAGCAGTTCTTC.

The CDR3 bases are TGTGCCAGCACTGCGGTGTACGGCGGAGACTACGAGCAGTACTTC. Translation: CASTAVYGGDYEQYF. J is TRBJ2-7 and V is TRBV7-2, with no clear D. Germline assignment: CDR1 SGHTA and CDR2 FQGNSA. Trimming pared 7 bases from V and 3 bases from J, leaving 19 bases between. CDR3 length: 15 amino acids.

V and J are TRBV7-9 and TRBJ2-2; D is possibly TRBD1 or TRBD2 (5 bases each). V dropped 6 bases and J dropped 7 bases, with 12 bases sitting between them. The CDR3 is made up of 13 amino acids. Germline assignment: CDR1 SEHNR and CDR2 FQNEAQ (reference sequence). CDR3 sequence (DNA): TGTGCCAGCAGTTGGGGGATTAGCGGGGAGCTGTTTTTT. It is translated as CASSWGISGELFF.

V usage is TRBV7-9 and J usage is TRBJ2-7, with TRBD2 matching over 16 bases. V gave up 7 bases and J gave up 2 bases; unmatched junction bases: 8. The length of the CDR3 is 17 residues. Germline values: CDR1 SEHNR, CDR2 FQNEAQ (reference sequence). This CDR3 reads CASTPGLAGGRAYEQYF. CDR3 DNA: TGTGCCAGCACCCCGGGACTAGCGGGGGGGCGAGCCTACGAGCAGTACTTC.

This clone was counted a few times. This chain connects TRBV7-6 to TRBJ2-3; 9 bases agree with TRBD2. This CDR3 is 17 amino acids long. With V trimmed by 5 bases and J by 6 bases, 15 bases remained unmatched. The V gene's germline CDR1 is SGHVS and CDR2 FNYEAQ. CDR3 region: CASSPLVGREGRDTQYF. For the CDR3, the DNA is TGTGCCAGCAGCCCATTGGTGGGGCGGGAGGGTCGTGATACGCAGTATTTT.

J is TRBJ2-7 and V is TRBV7-3, with 7 nucleotides matching TRBD1. This CDR3 region has 17 residues. With 2 bases clipped from V and 2 bases from J, the junction kept 12 bases outside the gene matches. From germline, CDR1 is SGHTA and CDR2 FQGTGA. CDR3 nucleotide sequence: TGTGCCAGCAGCTTATTTCCGACAGGGCATATTCCCTACGAGCAGTACTTC. Its protein is CASSLFPTGHIPYEQYF. Together with reference TRBV7-3 and TRBJ2-7, the CDR3 gives the full variable domain: GAGVSQTPSNKVTEKGKYVELRCDPISGHTALYWYRQSLGQGPEFLIYFQGTGAADDSGLPNDRFFAVRPEGSVSTLKIQRTERGDSAVYLCASSLFPTGHIPYEQYFGPGTRLTVT.

This clone was counted between two and nine times. V gene TRBV4-2 combines with J gene TRBJ1-2, with a possible D match to TRBD1 (5 bases). Germline V lookup: CDR1 LGHNA, CDR2 YNFKEQ. V lost 4 bases to trimming and J lost 4 bases, with 16 bases between them. CDR3 length: 15 residues. The CDR3 DNA reads as TGTGCCAGCAGCCCTAATTCGGCAGGGCCCTATGGCTACACCTTC. It specifies CASSPNSAGPYGYTF.

The chain joins TRBV19 to TRBJ2-5; D is ambiguous. Trimming removed 3 bases from V and 5 bases from J, with 10 bases in between. Germline CDR1 reads LNHDA; CDR2 reads SQIVND (reference sequence). This CDR3 comprises 13 residues. The CDR3 loop reads CASSIGYGETQYF. In DNA, the CDR3 is TGTGCCAGTAGTATTGGTTACGGGGAGACCCAGTACTTC.

J is TRBJ1-5 and V is TRBV7-8; D remains unclear. The CDR3 is 12 amino acids. The germline V and J ends were trimmed by 3 bases and 0 bases, with 0 bases remaining between them. Germline values: CDR1 SGHVS, CDR2 FQNEAQ. CDR3 DNA: TGTGCCAGCAGCTTTAGCAATCAGCCCCAGCATTTT. The encoded protein is CASSFSNQPQHF. The variable domain in full, completed from reference TRBV7-8 and TRBJ1-5, reads GAGVSQSPRYKVAKRGQDVALRCDPISGHVSLFWYQQALGQGPEFLTYFQNEAQLDKSGLPSDRFFAERPEGSVSTLKIQRTQQEDSAVYLCASSFSNQPQHFGDGTRLSIL.

The chain employs TRBV6-5 and TRBJ1-6, with 7 nucleotides matching TRBD1. The CDR3 totals 14 residues. Germline V gene sequence: CDR1 MNHEY, CDR2 SVGAGI. V shed 3 bases and J 9 bases; nucleotides not matched to a gene: 5. The CDR3 loop reads CASSYQGDGSPLHF. CDR3 nucleotide sequence: TGTGCCAGCAGTTATCAGGGGGACGGTTCACCCCTCCACTTT.

The rearrangement joins TRBV28 to TRBJ1-5; a possible D gene is TRBD1 (5 bases). The CDR3 has 17 amino acids. Germline assignment: CDR1 MDHEN and CDR2 SYDVKM. V was pared by 1 base and J by 0 bases, with 13 bases between. CDR3 nucleotides: TGTGCCAGCAGTTTATTCCTCGGGACGGATAGCAATCAGCCCCAGCATTTT. The encoded protein is CASSLFLGTDSNQPQHF.

The gene calls are TRBV28 and TRBJ1-2; D remains unclear. V dropped 2 bases and J dropped 4 bases, with 5 bases sitting between them. Germline CDR1 is MDHEN and CDR2 is SYDVKM. There are 12 residues in the CDR3. The CDR3 loop is CASSLSRYGYTF. The DNA of the CDR3 is TGTGCCAGCAGTTTAAGCCGCTATGGCTACACCTTC.

The J gene is TRBJ2-2, the V gene TRBV27; tentative D call: TRBD1 (5 bases). This CDR3 region has 13 residues. With 7 bases removed from V and 6 bases from J, the gap between germline ends came to 12 bases. Per the germline V gene, CDR1 is MNHEY and CDR2 is SMNVEV (reference sequence). Written as DNA, the CDR3 is TGTGCCAGCATGGGGCGAAGGGCCGGGGAGCTGTTTTTT. Translation gives CASMGRRAGELFF.

Judged by abundance, this clone is large. The chain carries TRBV14 and TRBJ1-1; no firm D call. The CDR3 is 16 amino acids. The V end was cut by 4 bases, the J end by 2 bases, with 17 bases between. Germline loops: CDR1 SGHDN, CDR2 FVKESK. The CDR3 protein is CASSLKGRGSNTEAFF. DNA for the CDR3: TGTGCCAGCAGCCTTAAAGGGCGGGGAAGTAACACTGAAGCTTTCTTT.

In this sample, this clone turned up a few times. The rearrangement joins TRBV19 to TRBJ1-2; weak D call: TRBD1 (5 bases). The V end was cut by 3 bases, the J end by 6 bases, with 14 bases between. CDR1 and CDR2 (germline): LNHDA, SQIVND (reference sequence). The CDR3 is 14 amino acids. The CDR3 spells CASSMGQGGHGYTF. The CDR3 coding sequence is TGTGCCAGTAGTATGGGGCAGGGAGGACATGGCTACACCTTC.